This T cell receptor beta chain was captured in a study of T cell responses to AZD1222 COVID-19 vaccine. Study-level information: Pooling covered second doses at about 4 or about 12 weeks.

In regard to this clone: No antigen is known for it.

Assay used: immunoSEQ multiplex PCR; TCRdb lists only in-frame clones, some missing. The sample comprises tens of thousands of clones, around 73% of which are singletons, and 20% to 25% rests with the top ten. CDR1 is SGHNT, CDR2 YYREEE, per germline (reference sequence). The CDR3 is 15 residues long. V lost 2 bases to trimming and J lost 1 base; unmatched junction nucleotides: 4. Study-wide points: Sampling captured repertoires only after the peak T cell response. With dominance at 160-218 and 743-854, vaccine-associated CD4 TCRs spanned spike. Spike-specific TCR breadth and depth were elevated following two AZD1222 doses.

V usage is TRBV5-4 and J usage is TRBJ1-1; the match to TRBD1 covers 8 bases. The starting material was peripheral blood, obtained on day 0 of AZD1222 vaccination. The TCR originated in an adult in good health. The CDR3 reads CASSLAQGGNTEAFF. CDR3 DNA: TGTGCCAGCAGCTTAGCACAGGGGGGGAACACTGAAGCTTTCTTT.